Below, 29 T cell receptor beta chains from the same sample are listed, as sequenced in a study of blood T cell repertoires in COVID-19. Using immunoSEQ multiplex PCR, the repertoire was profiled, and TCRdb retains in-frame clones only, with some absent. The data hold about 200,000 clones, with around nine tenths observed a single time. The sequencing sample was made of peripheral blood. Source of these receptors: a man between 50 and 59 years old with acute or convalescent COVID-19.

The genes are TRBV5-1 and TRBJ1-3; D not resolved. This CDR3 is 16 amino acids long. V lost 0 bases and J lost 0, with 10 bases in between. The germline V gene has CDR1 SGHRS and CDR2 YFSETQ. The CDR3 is CASSLGPGLSGNTIYF. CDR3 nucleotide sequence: TGCGCCAGCAGCTTGGGCCCAGGACTCTCTGGAAACACCATATATTTT.

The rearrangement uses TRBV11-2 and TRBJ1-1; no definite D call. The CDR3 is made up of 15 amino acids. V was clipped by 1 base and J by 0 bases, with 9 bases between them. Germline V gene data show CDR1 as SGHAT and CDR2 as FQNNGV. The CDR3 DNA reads TGTGCCAGCAGCTTAGGGCCGGGAATGAACACTGAAGCTTTCTTT. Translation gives CASSLGPGMNTEAFF. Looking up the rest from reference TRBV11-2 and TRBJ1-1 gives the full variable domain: EAGVAQSPRYKIIEKRQSVAFWCNPISGHATLYWYQQILGQGPKLLIQFQNNGVVDDSQLPKDRFSAERLKGVDSTLKIQPAKLEDSAVYLCASSLGPGMNTEAFFGQGTRLTVV.

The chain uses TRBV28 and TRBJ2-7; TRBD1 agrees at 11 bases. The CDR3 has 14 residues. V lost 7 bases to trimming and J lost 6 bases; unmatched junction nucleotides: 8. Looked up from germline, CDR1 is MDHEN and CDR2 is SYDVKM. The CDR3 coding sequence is TGTGCCAGCATACAAGGGGGACAGGGGGTCGAGCAGTACTTC. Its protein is CASIQGGQGVEQYF.

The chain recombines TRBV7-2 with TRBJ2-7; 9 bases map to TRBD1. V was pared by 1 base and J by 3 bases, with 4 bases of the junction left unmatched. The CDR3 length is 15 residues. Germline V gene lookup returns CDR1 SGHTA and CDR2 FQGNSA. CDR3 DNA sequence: TGTGCCAGCAGCTTAGTATCGGGACAGGGCTACGAGCAGTACTTC. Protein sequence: CASSLVSGQGYEQYF.

CDR3 amino acids: CASSTRTGDDEQYF. CDR3 bases: TGTGCCAGCAGCACCCGGACAGGGGATGACGAGCAGTACTTC. This chain links TRBV5-4 with TRBJ2-7; 9 positions match TRBD1. The CDR3 covers 14 residues. V was pared by 4 bases and J by 5 bases, with 7 bases of the junction left unmatched. In germline, CDR1 is SGHNT, CDR2 YYREEE (reference sequence).

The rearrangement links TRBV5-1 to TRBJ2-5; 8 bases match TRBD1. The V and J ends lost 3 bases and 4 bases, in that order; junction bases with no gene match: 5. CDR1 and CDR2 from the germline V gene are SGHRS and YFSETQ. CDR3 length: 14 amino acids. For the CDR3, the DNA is TGCGCCAGCAGCTCGGACAGGGTGTCAGAGACCCAGTACTTC. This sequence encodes CASSSDRVSETQYF.

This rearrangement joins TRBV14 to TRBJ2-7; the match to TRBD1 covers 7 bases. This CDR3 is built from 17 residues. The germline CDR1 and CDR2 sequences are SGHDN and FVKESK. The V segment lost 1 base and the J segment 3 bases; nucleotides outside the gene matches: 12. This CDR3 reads CASSQGVLRDSLYEQYF. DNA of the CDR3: TGTGCCAGCAGCCAAGGAGTACTACGGGACAGCCTCTACGAGCAGTACTTC.

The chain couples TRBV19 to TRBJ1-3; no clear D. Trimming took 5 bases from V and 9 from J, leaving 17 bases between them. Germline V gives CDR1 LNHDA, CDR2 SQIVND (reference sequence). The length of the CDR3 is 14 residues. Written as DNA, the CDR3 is TGTGCCAGTAGTGTGGGAGCGCCCGGCGGCACCATATATTTT. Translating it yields CASSVGAPGGTIYF.

CDR3 residues: CASTNYVGGASIYGYTF. The CDR3 nucleotides are TGTGCCAGCACCAATTATGTGGGAGGGGCTTCGATCTATGGCTACACCTTC. This chain uses TRBV27 with TRBJ1-2; D may be TRBD1 (5 bases). CDR1 is MNHEY and CDR2 is SMNVEV in the germline V gene (reference sequence). The V and J ends lost 7 bases and 4 bases respectively, with 25 bases between them. This CDR3 region has 17 residues.

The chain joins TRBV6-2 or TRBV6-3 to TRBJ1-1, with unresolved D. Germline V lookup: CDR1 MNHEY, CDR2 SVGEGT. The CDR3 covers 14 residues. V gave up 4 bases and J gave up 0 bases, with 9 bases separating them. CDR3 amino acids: CASSLGGMNTEAFF. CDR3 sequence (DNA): TGTGCCAGCAGTTTAGGAGGGATGAACACTGAAGCTTTCTTT.

The CDR3 here is CASSLGGVGNQPQHF. The CDR3 nucleotides are TGCGCCAGCAGCTTAGGAGGGGTCGGCAATCAGCCCCAGCATTTT. The genes are TRBV5-1 and TRBJ1-5, with a weak D call TRBD1 (5 bases). There are 15 residues in the CDR3. CDR1 and CDR2 (germline): SGHRS, YFSETQ. Trimming stripped 2 bases from V and 2 bases from J, with 11 bases between.

CDR3 amino acids: CASSLMGGTDKQYV. CDR3 sequence (DNA): TGTGCCAGCAGCTTAATGGGCGGGACAGATAAGCAGTACGTC. This rearrangement joins TRBV7-2 to TRBJ2-7; D is possibly TRBD1 (7 bases). V shed 2 bases and J shed 8 bases, with 16 bases lying between them. This CDR3 is 14 amino acids long. The germline CDR1 and CDR2 sequences are SGHTA and FQGNSA.

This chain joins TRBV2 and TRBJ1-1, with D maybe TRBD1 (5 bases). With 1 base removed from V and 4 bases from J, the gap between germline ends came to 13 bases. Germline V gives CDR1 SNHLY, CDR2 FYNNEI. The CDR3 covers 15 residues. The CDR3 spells CASSEETAYGTEAFF. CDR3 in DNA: TGTGCCAGCAGTGAAGAGACAGCCTATGGCACTGAAGCTTTCTTT.

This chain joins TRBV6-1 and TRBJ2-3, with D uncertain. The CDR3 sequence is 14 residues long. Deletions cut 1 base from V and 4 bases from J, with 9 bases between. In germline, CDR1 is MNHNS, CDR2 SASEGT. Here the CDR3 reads CASSEGGRADTQYF. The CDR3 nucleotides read TGTGCCAGCAGTGAAGGAGGTAGAGCAGATACGCAGTATTTT.

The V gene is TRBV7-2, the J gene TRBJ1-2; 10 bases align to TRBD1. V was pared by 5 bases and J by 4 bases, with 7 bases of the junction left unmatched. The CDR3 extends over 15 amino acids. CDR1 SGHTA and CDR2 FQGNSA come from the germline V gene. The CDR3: CASSPSTGGSYGYTF. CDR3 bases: TGTGCCAGCAGCCCCTCGACAGGGGGCAGCTATGGCTACACCTTC.

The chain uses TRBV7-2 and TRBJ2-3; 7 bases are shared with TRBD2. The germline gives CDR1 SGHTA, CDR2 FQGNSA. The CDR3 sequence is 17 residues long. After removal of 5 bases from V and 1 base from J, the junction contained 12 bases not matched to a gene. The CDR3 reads CASSPLTGGRGTDTQYF. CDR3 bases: TGTGCCAGCAGCCCCTTAACGGGAGGCCGGGGCACAGATACGCAGTATTTT.

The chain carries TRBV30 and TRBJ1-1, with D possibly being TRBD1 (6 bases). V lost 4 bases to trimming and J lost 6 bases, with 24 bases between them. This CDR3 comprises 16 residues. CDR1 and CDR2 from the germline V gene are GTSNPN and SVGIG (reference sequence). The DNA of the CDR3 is TGTGCCTGGATTTCCTACAACGGGGGGCGGGCCGCTGAAGCTTTCTTT. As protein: CAWISYNGGRAAEAFF.

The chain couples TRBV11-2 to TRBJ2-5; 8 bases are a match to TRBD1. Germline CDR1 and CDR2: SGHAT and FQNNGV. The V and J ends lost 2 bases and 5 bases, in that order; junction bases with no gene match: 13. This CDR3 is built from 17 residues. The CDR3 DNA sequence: TGTGCCAGCAGCTTATTATCGGGGCAGGGGGCGGGGGAGACCCAGTACTTC. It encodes CASSLLSGQGAGETQYF.

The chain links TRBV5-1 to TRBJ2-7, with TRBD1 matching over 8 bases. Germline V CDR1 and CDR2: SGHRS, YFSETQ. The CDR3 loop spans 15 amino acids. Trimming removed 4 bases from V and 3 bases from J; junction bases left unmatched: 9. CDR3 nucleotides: TGCGCCAGCAGCAGGCAAGGACAGGGAAGCTACGAGCAGTACTTC. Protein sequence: CASSRQGQGSYEQYF.

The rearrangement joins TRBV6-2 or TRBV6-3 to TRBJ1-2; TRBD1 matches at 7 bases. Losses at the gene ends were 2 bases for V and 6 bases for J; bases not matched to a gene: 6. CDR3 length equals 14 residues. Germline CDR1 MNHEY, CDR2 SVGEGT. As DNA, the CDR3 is TGTGCCAGCAGTTACGGGACAGAAGATAATGGCTACACCTTC. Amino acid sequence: CASSYGTEDNGYTF.

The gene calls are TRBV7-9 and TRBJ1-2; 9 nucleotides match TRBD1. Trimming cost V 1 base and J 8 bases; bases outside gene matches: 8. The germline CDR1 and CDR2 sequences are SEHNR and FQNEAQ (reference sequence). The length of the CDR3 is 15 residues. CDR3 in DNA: TGTGCCAGCAGCTTAGTAGGGACAGGGTCTTTAGGCTACACCTTC. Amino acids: CASSLVGTGSLGYTF.

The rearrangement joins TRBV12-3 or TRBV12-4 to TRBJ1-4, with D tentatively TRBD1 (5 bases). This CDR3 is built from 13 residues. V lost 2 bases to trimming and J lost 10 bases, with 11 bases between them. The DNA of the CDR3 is TGTGCCAGCAGTTTACAGCGGGGCCGAAAACTGTTTTTT. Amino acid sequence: CASSLQRGRKLFF.

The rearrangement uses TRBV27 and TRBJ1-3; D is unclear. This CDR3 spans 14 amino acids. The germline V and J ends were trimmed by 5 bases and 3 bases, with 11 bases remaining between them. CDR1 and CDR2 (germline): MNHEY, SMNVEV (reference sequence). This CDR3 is CASSPSTIGNTIYF. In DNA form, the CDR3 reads TGTGCCAGCAGTCCCTCGACAATTGGAAACACCATATATTTT.

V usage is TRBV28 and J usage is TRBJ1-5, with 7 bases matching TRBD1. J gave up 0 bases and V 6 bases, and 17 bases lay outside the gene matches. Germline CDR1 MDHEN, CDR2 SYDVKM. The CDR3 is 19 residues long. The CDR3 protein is CASRSNLQPGQYSNQPQHF. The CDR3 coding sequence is TGTGCCAGCAGATCAAATCTTCAGCCGGGACAGTATAGCAATCAGCCCCAGCATTTT.

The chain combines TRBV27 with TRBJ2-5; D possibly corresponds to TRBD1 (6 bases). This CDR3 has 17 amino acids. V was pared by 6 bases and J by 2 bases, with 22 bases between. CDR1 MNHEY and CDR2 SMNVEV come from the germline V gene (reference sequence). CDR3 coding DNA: TGTGCCAGCAGGACCGGCACCTACGGGACACAACAAGAGACCCAGTACTTC. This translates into CASRTGTYGTQQETQYF.

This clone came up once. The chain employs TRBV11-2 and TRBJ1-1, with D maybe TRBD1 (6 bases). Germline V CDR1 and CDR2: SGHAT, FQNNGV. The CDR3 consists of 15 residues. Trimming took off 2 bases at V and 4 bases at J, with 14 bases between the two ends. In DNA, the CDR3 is TGTGCCAGCAGCTTATCGGGCAGGGGAGTCACTGAAGCTTTCTTT. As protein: CASSLSGRGVTEAFF.

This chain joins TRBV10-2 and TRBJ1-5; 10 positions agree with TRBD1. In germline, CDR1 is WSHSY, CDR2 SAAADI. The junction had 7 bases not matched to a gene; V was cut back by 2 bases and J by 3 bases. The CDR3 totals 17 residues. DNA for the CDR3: TGCGCCAGCAGTGAGACTCGGACAGGGGGTACCAATCAGCCCCAGCATTTT. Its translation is CASSETRTGGTNQPQHF.

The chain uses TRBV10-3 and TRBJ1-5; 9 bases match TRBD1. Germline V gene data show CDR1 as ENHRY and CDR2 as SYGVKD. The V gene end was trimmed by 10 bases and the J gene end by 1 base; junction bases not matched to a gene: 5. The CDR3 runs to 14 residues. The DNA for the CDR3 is TGTGCCACCGGGGACAGGGCAAGCAATCAGCCCCAGCATTTT. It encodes CATGDRASNQPQHF.

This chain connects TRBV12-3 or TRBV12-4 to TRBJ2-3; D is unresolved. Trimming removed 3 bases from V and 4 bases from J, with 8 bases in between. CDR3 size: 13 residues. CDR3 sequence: CASSFSHSDTQYF. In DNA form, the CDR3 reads TGTGCCAGCAGTTTTAGCCATTCAGATACGCAGTATTTT.